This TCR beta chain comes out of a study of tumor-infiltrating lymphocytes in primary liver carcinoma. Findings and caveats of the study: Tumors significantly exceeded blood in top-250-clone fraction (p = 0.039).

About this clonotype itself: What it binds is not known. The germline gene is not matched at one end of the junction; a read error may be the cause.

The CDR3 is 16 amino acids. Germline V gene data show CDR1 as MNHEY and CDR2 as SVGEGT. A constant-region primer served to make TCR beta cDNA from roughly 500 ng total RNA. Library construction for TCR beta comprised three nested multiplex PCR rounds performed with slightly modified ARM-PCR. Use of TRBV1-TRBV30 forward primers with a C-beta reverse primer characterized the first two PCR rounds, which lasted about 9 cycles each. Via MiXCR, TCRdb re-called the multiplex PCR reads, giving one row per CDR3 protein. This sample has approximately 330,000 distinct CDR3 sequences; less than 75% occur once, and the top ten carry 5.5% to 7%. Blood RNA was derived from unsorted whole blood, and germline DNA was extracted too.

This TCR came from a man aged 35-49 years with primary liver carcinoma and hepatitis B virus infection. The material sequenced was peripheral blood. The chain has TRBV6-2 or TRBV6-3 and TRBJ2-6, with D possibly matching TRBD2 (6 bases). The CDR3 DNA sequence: TGTGCCGGCAGTTCTCACGGGAGCTCTAGGGCCAACGTCCTGACTTTC. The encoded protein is CAGSSHGSSRANVLTF.